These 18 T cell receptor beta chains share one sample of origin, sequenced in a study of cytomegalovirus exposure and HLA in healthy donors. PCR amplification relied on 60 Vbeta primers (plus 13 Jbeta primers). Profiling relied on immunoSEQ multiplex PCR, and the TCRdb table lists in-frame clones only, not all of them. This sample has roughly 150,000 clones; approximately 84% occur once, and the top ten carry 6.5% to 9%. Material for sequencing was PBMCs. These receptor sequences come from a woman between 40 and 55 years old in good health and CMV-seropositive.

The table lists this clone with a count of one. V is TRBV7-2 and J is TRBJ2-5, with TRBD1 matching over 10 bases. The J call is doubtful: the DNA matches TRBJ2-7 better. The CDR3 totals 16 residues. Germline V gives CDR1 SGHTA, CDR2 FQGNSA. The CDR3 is CASSPPSQGQGYEQYF. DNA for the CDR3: TGTGCCAGCAGCCCTCCCTCGCAGGGACAGGGGTACGAGCAGTACTTC.

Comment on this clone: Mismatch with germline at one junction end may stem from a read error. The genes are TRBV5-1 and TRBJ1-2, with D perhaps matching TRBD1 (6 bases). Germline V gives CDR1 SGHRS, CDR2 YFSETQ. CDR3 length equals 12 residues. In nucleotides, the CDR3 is TGCGCCAGCAGCTTACAGGGCATTGGCCACACCTTC. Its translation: CASSLQGIGHTF. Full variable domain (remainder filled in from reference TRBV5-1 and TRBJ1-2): KAGVTQTPRYLIKTRGQQVTLSCSPISGHRSVSWYQQTPGQGLQFLFEYFSETQRNKGNFPGRFSGRQFSNSRSEMNVSTLELGDSALYLCASSLQGIGHTFGSGTRLTVV.

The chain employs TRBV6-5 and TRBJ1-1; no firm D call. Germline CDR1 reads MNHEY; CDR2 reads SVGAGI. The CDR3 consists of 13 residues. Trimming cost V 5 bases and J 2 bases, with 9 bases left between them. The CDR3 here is CASSQTYNTEAFF. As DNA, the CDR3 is TGTGCCAGCAGTCAGACATACAACACTGAAGCTTTCTTT.

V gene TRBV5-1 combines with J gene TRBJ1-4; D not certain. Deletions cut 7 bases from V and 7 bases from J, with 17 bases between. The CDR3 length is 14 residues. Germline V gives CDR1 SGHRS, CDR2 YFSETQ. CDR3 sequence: CASREGPGSEKLFF. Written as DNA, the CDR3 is TGCGCCAGCCGGGAGGGCCCCGGAAGTGAAAAACTGTTTTTT.

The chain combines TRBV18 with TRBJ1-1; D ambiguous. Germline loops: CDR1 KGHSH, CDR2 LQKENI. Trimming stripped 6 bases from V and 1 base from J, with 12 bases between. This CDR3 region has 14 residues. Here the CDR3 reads CASSVSGRNTEAFF. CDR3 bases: TGTGCCAGCTCGGTATCGGGGAGGAACACTGAAGCTTTCTTT.

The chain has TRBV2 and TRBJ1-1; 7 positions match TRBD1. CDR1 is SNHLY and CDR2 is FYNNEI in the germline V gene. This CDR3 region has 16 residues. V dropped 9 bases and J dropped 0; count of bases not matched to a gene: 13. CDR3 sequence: CASSLEGARVNTEAFF. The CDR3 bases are TGTGCCAGTAGCCTAGAGGGGGCGCGGGTGAACACTGAAGCTTTCTTT.

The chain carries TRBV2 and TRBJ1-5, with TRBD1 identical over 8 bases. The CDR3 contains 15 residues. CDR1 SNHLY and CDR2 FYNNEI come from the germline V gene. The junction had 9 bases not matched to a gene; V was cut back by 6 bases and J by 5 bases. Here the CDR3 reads CASSTQGTGYQPQHF. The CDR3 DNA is TGTGCCAGCAGCACCCAAGGGACAGGCTATCAGCCCCAGCATTTT.

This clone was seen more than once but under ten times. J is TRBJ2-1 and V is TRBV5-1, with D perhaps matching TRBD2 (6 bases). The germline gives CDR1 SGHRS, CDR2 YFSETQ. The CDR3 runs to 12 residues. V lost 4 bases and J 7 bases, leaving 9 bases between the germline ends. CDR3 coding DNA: TGCGCCAGCAGCCGGGACTTGAATGAGCAGTTCTTC. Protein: CASSRDLNEQFF.

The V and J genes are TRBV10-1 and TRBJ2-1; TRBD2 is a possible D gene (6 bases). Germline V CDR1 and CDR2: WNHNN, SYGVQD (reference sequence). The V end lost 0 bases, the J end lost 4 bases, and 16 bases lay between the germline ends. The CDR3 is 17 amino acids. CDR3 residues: CASSESLMVSGYNEQFF. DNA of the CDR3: TGCGCCAGCAGTGAGTCGCTTATGGTTAGCGGTTACAATGAGCAGTTCTTC.

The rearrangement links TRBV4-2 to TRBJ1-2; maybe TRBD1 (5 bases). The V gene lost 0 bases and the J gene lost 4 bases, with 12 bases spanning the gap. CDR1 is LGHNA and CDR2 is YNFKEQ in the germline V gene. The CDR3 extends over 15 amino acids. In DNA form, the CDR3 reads TGTGCCAGCAGCCAAGAGAATCAGGGCACCTATGGCTACACCTTC. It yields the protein CASSQENQGTYGYTF.

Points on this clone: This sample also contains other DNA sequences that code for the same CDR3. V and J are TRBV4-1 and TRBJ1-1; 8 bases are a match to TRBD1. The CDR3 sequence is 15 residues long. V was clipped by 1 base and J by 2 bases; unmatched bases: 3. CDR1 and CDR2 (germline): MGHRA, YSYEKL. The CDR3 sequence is CASSQVGQGNTEAFF. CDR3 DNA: TGCGCCAGCAGCCAAGTAGGACAGGGAAACACTGAAGCTTTCTTT.

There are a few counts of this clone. In nucleotides, the CDR3 is TGCGCCAGCAGCTTGGGGTTAGGGGGGAACACTGAAGCTTTCTTT. It codes for CASSLGLGGNTEAFF. V gene TRBV5-1 combines with J gene TRBJ1-1; possible D gene TRBD1, 6 bases. Germline V CDR1 and CDR2: SGHRS, YFSETQ. Deletions cut 0 bases from V and 1 base from J, with 10 bases between. The CDR3 sequence is 15 residues long.

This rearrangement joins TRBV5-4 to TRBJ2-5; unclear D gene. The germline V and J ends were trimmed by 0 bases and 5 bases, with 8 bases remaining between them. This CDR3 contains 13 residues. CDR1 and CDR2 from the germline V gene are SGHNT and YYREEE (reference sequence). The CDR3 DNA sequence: TGTGCCAGCAGCTTGGCGGTGGAGGAGACCCAGTACTTC. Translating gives CASSLAVEETQYF.

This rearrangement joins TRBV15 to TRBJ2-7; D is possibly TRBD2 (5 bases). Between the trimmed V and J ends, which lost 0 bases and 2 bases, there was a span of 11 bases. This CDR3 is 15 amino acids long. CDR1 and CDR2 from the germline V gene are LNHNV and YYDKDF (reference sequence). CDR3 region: CATSRDLEVTYEQYF. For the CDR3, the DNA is TGTGCCACCAGCAGAGATCTGGAGGTCACCTACGAGCAGTACTTC.

The CDR3 protein is CASSPGGGYQGGNTIYF. The CDR3 coding sequence is TGCGCCAGCAGCCCCGGCGGTGGGTATCAGGGGGGAAACACCATATATTTT. This chain uses TRBV4-1 with TRBJ1-3; D may be TRBD1 (6 bases). This CDR3 contains 17 residues. Germline assignment: CDR1 MGHRA and CDR2 YSYEKL. Trimming removed 4 bases from V and 4 bases from J, with 20 bases in between.

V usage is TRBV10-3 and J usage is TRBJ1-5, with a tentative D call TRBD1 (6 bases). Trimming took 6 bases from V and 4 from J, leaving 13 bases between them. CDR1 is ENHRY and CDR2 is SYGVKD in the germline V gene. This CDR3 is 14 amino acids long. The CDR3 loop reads CAIRDPTGNQPQHF. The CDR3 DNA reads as TGTGCCATCAGAGACCCCACAGGGAATCAGCCCCAGCATTTT.

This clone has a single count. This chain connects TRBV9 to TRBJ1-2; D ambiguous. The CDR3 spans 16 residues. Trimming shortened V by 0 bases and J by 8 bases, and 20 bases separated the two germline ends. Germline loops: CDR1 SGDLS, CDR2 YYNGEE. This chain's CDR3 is CASSVASIGPMEGYTF. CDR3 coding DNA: TGTGCCAGCAGCGTAGCTTCGATAGGCCCTATGGAGGGCTACACCTTC.

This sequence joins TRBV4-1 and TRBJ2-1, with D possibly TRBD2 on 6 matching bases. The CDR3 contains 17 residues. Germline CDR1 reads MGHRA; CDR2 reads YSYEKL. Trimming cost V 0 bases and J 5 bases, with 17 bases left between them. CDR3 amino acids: CASSQDMVRGKNNEQFF. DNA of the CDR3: TGCGCCAGCAGCCAAGATATGGTGCGGGGTAAGAACAATGAGCAGTTCTTC.